This T cell receptor (beta chain) was sequenced during a study of T cell responses to AZD1222 COVID-19 vaccine. Whole-study results and caveats: The peak T cell response came first, and repertoires were sampled only after it.

Produced via immunoSEQ multiplex PCR; TCRdb's table is partial and in-frame only. The data show some 150,000 clones, around 91% seen once. Concerning this clone: What it binds is not known.

This sequence originates from an adult in good health. Sequencing used peripheral blood, obtained on day 0 of AZD1222 vaccination.

The CDR3 sequence: CASSLSRATNEKLFF. For the CDR3, the DNA is TGTGCCAGCAGCCTTTCCAGGGCTACTAATGAAAAACTGTTTTTT. The V call is TRBV11-2, the J call TRBJ1-4; possibly TRBD1 for D (5 bases). Germline CDR1 and CDR2: SGHAT and FQNNGV. This CDR3 comprises 15 residues. Deletions cut 5 bases from V and 2 bases from J, with 12 bases between.